Listed below are T cell receptor beta chains from one sample, sequenced in a study of T cell changes during pregnancy in multiple sclerosis. Clones were read by immunoSEQ multiplex PCR, and TCRdb kept only the in-frame ones, dropping some. In the table there are under 80,000 clones, 88% of which are singletons. Sample: peripheral blood, taken in the first trimester of pregnancy. The receptors were gathered from a female donor with multiple sclerosis, enrolled in a pregnancy study. CDR3s include the opening cysteine and the closing phenylalanine or tryptophan. The D gene is left open where the match is weak. Clone size is stated in some rows and not others, as once, few, many or a class when expanded.

length	V	D	J	size	DNA	CDR3
15	TRBV28	TRBD1	TRBJ1-4	.	TGTGCCAGCAGTCTGCCGGGACAGCTTAATGAAAAACTGTTTTTT	CASSLPGQLNEKLFF
18	TRBV25-1	.	TRBJ2-5	.	TGTGCCAGCAGTGAATATATGGGGAGGGGGACCCAAGGAGAGACCCAGTACTTC	CASSEYMGRGTQGETQYF
12	TRBV2	.	TRBJ1-5	.	TGTGCCAGCAAAGGCGGAAATCAGCCCCAGCATTTT	CASKGGNQPQHF
17	TRBV27	TRBD1	TRBJ2-1	.	TGTGCCAGCAGTCTAAAGGACAGGGGGAGGCCCTACAATGAGCAGTTCTTC	CASSLKDRGRPYNEQFF
13	TRBV2	.	TRBJ2-1	.	TGTGCCAGCAGTGGACAGGTCAACAATGAGCAGTTCTTC	CASSGQVNNEQFF
12	TRBV10-3	.	TRBJ1-5	.	TGTGCCATCAGTGAGCTCGGGCAGCCCCAGCATTTT	CAISELGQPQHF
16	TRBV7-2	TRBD1	TRBJ1-1	.	TGTGCCAGCAGCGACCGGACAGGGCATACCGGCACTGAAGCTTTCTTT	CASSDRTGHTGTEAFF
14	TRBV2	.	TRBJ1-2	.	TGTGCCAGCGGCCCGGACAGTTCGAACTATGGCTACACCTTC	CASGPDSSNYGYTF
15	TRBV28	TRBD2	TRBJ2-5	.	TGTGCCAGCAAATCTAGCGGGAGGGCCAGAGAGACCCAGTACTTC	CASKSSGRARETQYF
15	TRBV2	TRBD1	TRBJ1-3	.	TGTGCCAGCAGCACTGGGACAGTGACTGGAAACACCATATATTTT	CASSTGTVTGNTIYF
15	TRBV27	.	TRBJ1-5	.	TGTGCCAGCAGTTTAACCCTACCGGGAAATCAGCCCCAGCATTTT	CASSLTLPGNQPQHF
15	TRBV2	.	TRBJ2-6	.	TGTGCCAGCAGGGAACAGGGCTCTGGGGCCAACGTCCTGACTTTC	CASREQGSGANVLTF
15	TRBV9	.	TRBJ1-4	.	TGTGCCAGCAGCCCTCTGAGCGCGGGGAGTGAAAAACTGTTTTTT	CASSPLSAGSEKLFF
15	TRBV29-1	TRBD2	TRBJ2-2	.	TGCAGCGGATCTTTAGCGGGAGACTACACCGGGGAGCTGTTTTTT	CSGSLAGDYTGELFF
14	TRBV9	TRBD2	TRBJ2-2	.	TGTGCCAGCAGCCCTCGGACTAGCGCCGGGGAGCTGTTTTTT	CASSPRTSAGELFF
17	TRBV4-1	TRBD2	TRBJ2-5	.	TGCGCCAGCAGCCGCGGGACTAGCGGGAGAGGATGGGAGACCCAGTACTTC	CASSRGTSGRGWETQYF
13	TRBV14	.	TRBJ2-2	.	TGTGCCAGCAGCCAAGGAGGTGGCGGGGAGCTGTTTTTT	CASSQGGGGELFF
15	TRBV27	.	TRBJ1-4	.	TGTGCCAGCAGTTCTCCGGCAGGGGTGGGTGAAAAACTGTTTTTT	CASSSPAGVGEKLFF
15	TRBV5-1	TRBD1	TRBJ2-2	.	TGCGCCAGCAGCTTGGGGGGGACAGGCGCCGGGGAGCTGTTTTTT	CASSLGGTGAGELFF
19	TRBV5-1	TRBD1	TRBJ2-1	.	TGCGCCAGCAGCTTGGAGGGAAGACAGGGCTCGAGATCCTACAATGAGCAGTTCTTC	CASSLEGRQGSRSYNEQFF
15	TRBV18	TRBD2	TRBJ2-7	once	TGTGCCAGCTCACTGGGGACTAGCGGGCCCTACGAGCAGTACTTC	CASSLGTSGPYEQYF
16	TRBV2	TRBD1	TRBJ1-1	.	TGTGCCAGCAGTCTTAGACAGGGTAGTGCCCCCACTGAAGCTTTCTTT	CASSLRQGSAPTEAFF
14	TRBV18	.	TRBJ2-1	.	TGTGCCAGCTCACCACCGGAGGGGTACAATGAGCAGTTCTTC	CASSPPEGYNEQFF
14	TRBV5-8	TRBD2	TRBJ2-7	.	TGTGCCAGCAGCTTGTCGGGAGGGCCCTACGAGCAGTACTTC	CASSLSGGPYEQYF
14	TRBV5-1	TRBD1	TRBJ1-1	.	TGCGCCAGCAGTTTTGGACAGGGAGATACTGAAGCTTTCTTT	CASSFGQGDTEAFF
16	TRBV4-1	TRBD2	TRBJ2-3	.	TGCGCCAGCAGCCAAGTGGGAACTAGCGGCACAGATACGCAGTATTTT	CASSQVGTSGTDTQYF
13	TRBV5-5	.	TRBJ1-2	.	TGTGCCAGCAGCTTGGTCATAGACTATGGCTACACCTTC	CASSLVIDYGYTF
12	TRBV9	.	TRBJ2-3	.	TGTGCCAGCAGCGCTAGCACAGATACGCAGTATTTT	CASSASTDTQYF
14	TRBV18	TRBD1	TRBJ2-3	.	TGTGCCAGCTCACGTGACAGGGCAGCAGATACGCAGTATTTT	CASSRDRAADTQYF
13	TRBV30	TRBD2	TRBJ2-7	.	TGTGCCTGGACGGTTGGGACTAGCGACGAGCAGTACTTC	CAWTVGTSDEQYF
15	TRBV5-1	TRBD2	TRBJ2-1	.	TGCGCCAGCAGCTTGGGGGAGGGGCCCTACAATGAGCAGTTCTTC	CASSLGEGPYNEQFF
14	TRBV7-3	TRBD2	TRBJ2-3	.	TGTGCCAGCAGCTCTGGACTAGGCACAGATACGCAGTATTTT	CASSSGLGTDTQYF
15	TRBV5-1	.	TRBJ2-2	.	TGCGCCAGCAGCTTGAGCCTAGGAAACACCGGGGAGCTGTTTTTT	CASSLSLGNTGELFF
14	TRBV5-6	.	TRBJ2-7	few	TGTGCCAGCACCCCTCAAGACAACTCCTACGAGCAGTACTTC	CASTPQDNSYEQYF
15	TRBV23-1	TRBD1	TRBJ2-7	.	TGCGCCAGCAGTCAATCCCCGGGACAGGGCGCCGAGCAGTACTTC	CASSQSPGQGAEQYF
14	TRBV7-2	TRBD2	TRBJ2-5	.	TGTGCCAGCAGCGATGGGACTAGCTTTGAGACCCAGTACTTC	CASSDGTSFETQYF
14	TRBV2	TRBD1	TRBJ1-5	.	TGTGCCAGCAAGGGGACAGGGGACAATCAGCCCCAGCATTTT	CASKGTGDNQPQHF
15	TRBV16	.	TRBJ2-1	.	TGTGCCAGCAGCCAATTGTGGGGACGGGAGTCTGAGCAGTTCTTC	CASSQLWGRESEQFF
14	TRBV6-4	TRBD2	TRBJ2-1	.	TGTGCCAGCAGTGCCAGAGCGGGAGGCAATGAGCAGTTCTTC	CASSARAGGNEQFF
13	TRBV10-3	.	TRBJ1-1	.	TGTGCCTCCGGGAGGACCATGAACACTGAAGCTTTCTTT	CASGRTMNTEAFF
14	TRBV23-1	TRBD2	TRBJ2-7	.	TGCGCCAGCAGTCAATTGGCGGGAGGCTACGAGCAGTACTTC	CASSQLAGGYEQYF
12	TRBV10-1	.	TRBJ2-1	.	TGCGCCAGCAGTGAGTCGGAGGGCCCGCAGTTCTTC	CASSESEGPQFF
13	TRBV6-4	TRBD2	TRBJ2-1	.	TGTGCCAGCGGAGCGGGAGATCCTAATGAGCAGTTCTTC	CASGAGDPNEQFF
16	TRBV27	.	TRBJ1-2	.	TGTGCCAGCAGTCCATATTGGGAACTCAGGGGCTATGGCTACACCTTC	CASSPYWELRGYGYTF
19	TRBV4-2	TRBD2	TRBJ2-7	.	TGTGCCAGCAGCCAAGATCTGCCCGGGACTAGCGGGAGCTTCTACGAGCAGTACTTC	CASSQDLPGTSGSFYEQYF
13	TRBV7-2	TRBD2	TRBJ2-5	once	TGTGCCAGCAGTCTAGCGGGAGATGATCCCCAGTACTTC	CASSLAGDDPQYF
11	TRBV6-5	TRBD1	TRBJ1-1	.	TGTGCCAGCAGCCCGGGACAGGGGTATTTCTTT	CASSPGQGYFF